This section outlines one TCR beta chain sequence together with its context. As yet, its antigen is unknown. The sample comes from a study of T cell clones after liver transplantation. Study-level background: A pre-transplant mixed lymphocyte reaction with TCRbeta sequencing defined graft-donor-reactive clones followed in post-transplant blood.

General observations from the study: Graft donor-reactive T cells possibly entered the graft instead of undergoing deletion. In most of the 8 subjects, circulating graft-donor-reactive CD4 TCRbeta sequences fell significantly after transplant.

Profiling relied on immunoSEQ multiplex PCR, and the TCRdb table lists in-frame clones only, not all of them. The sample shows about 51,000 clones, less than 90% of them seen only once. J was trimmed by 4 bases and V by 2 bases; bases with no gene match: 6. Germline V lookup: CDR1 MDHEN, CDR2 SYDVKM. This CDR3 is 16 amino acids long. This sequence originates from a human patient who received a liver transplant. Part of the T cell pool may stem from the graft donor. The source was CD8+ T cells from blood, collected 12 months after liver transplant. V is TRBV28 and J is TRBJ2-3; 10 bases align to TRBD2. The CDR3 spells CASSLMASGSPDTQYF. The CDR3 DNA reads TGTGCCAGCAGTTTAATGGCTAGCGGGAGTCCAGATACGCAGTATTTT.